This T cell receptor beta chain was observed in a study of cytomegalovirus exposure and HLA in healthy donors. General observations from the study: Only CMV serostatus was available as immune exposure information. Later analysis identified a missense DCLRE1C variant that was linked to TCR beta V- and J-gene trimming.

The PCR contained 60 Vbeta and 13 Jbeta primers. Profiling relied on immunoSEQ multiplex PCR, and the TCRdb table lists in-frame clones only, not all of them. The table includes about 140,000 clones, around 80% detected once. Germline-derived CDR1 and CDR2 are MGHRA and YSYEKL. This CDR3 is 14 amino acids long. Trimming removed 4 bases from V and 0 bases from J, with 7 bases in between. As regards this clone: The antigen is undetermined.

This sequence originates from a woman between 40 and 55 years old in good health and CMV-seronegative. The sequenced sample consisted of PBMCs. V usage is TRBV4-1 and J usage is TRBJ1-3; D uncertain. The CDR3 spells CASSPVSSGNTIYF. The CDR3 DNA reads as TGCGCCAGCAGCCCCGTGAGCTCTGGAAACACCATATATTTT.